Listed below are T cell receptor beta chains from one sample, sequenced in a study of Graves' ophthalmopathy and Graves' hyperthyroidism. TCRdb analysed the multiplex PCR reads with MiXCR anew, one entry per CDR3 protein. This table holds around 670,000 distinct CDR3 sequences, 35% to 50% found once. The source material was peripheral blood. The receptors were gathered from an adult man with Graves' ophthalmopathy. The conserved cysteine and the conserved F or W are not part of the CDR3 here.

CDR3: ASSLARRLAGNSGANVLT
V: TRBV25-1

CDR3: ASRAELAYNSPLH
V: TRBV10-3

CDR3: AISDRRDYEQY
V: TRBV10-3

CDR3: ASSLALGGHVGKAF
V: TRBV7-9

CDR3: ASSQDWAWENTEAF
V: TRBV7-9

CDR3: ALRGGGESPLH
V: TRBV28

CDR3: ASSLEGGVSYGYT
V: TRBV7-9

CDR3: SVTSGGNSYEQY
V: TRBV29-1

CDR3: ASSRIGDSRGVPGELF
V: TRBV7-9

CDR3: AGNPAGDTEAF
V: TRBV2

CDR3: ATSRALDRFDSNQH
V: TRBV15

CDR3: ASSQSRGTGDGYT
V: TRBV3-1

CDR3: ASSLLNSRNHGYT
V: TRBV10-3

CDR3: ASSFKTSGDLTRELF
V: TRBV25-1

CDR3: ASSPWGTERRGYT
V: TRBV6-5

CDR3: ASSDWGGPSYEQY
V: TRBV2

CDR3: SALAYSETQY
V: TRBV20-1

CDR3: ASSTSRRHFDEQY
V: TRBV10-1

CDR3: ASSPRPTNTGELF
V: TRBV7-3

CDR3: ASSLEGRQFNTEAF
V: TRBV5-5

CDR3: ASSLAMPGQSDEQY
V: TRBV7-2

CDR3: DSSPDRGYDTEAF
V: TRBV2

CDR3: ASSDPGTVGAETQY
V: TRBV9

CDR3: ASSHPRDRAIYEQY
V: TRBV2

CDR3: ATSTEGRNQPQH
V: TRBV15

CDR3: AWTDRADHEQY
V: TRBV29-1

CDR3: SVEDRATDTQY
V: TRBV29-1

CDR3: ASSLSRRQGALF
V: TRBV7-9

CDR3: ASSIRVGQGSNQPQH
V: TRBV28

CDR3: ASSQARPSDLISYEQY
V: TRBV14

CDR3: ASSLDLGSGELF
V: TRBV11-3

CDR3: ASSQVFPPSYEQY
V: TRBV4-3

CDR3: ASSYSRNQETQY
V: TRBV7-9

CDR3: SARIGIAAT
V: TRBV20-1

CDR3: ASSSSDDSQETQY
V: TRBV19

CDR3: ANCGDRGASPLH
V: TRBV19

CDR3: ASSITGAHAEAF
V: TRBV19

CDR3: SATTGLDSPLH
V: TRBV20-1

CDR3: ASSLGPKNIQY
V: TRBV7-3

CDR3: ASSERRGETQETQY
V: TRBV2

CDR3: ASSQSGQGIYEQY
V: TRBV4-3

CDR3: ASSFPGPTEQY
V: TRBV7-9

CDR3: AWSVLGGYT
V: TRBV30